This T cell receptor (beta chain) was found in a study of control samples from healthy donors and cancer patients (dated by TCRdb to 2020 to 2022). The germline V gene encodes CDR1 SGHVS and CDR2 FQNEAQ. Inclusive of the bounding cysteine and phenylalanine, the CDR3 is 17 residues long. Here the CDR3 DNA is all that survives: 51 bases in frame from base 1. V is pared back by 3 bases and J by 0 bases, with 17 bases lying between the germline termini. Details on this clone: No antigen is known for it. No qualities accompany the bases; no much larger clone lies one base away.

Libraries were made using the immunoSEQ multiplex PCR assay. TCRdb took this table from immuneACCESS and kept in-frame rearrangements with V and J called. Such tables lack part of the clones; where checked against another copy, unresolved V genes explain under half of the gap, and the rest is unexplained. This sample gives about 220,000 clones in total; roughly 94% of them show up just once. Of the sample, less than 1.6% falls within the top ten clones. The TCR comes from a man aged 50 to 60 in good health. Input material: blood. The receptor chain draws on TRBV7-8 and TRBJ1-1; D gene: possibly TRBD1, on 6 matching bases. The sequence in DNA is TGTGCCAGCAGCTTGAGGGGGGGAGGCTTCATGAACACTGAAGCTTTCTTT. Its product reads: CASSLRGGGFMNTEAFF.